These 18 T cell receptor beta chains were all obtained from the same sample, sequenced in a study of T cells in Graves' hyperthyroidism and ophthalmopathy. Researchers took RNA transcripts and amplified the TCR beta CDR3 regions from them. HTBI primers drove first-round RT-PCR of the TCR CDR3. A single record per CDR3 protein comes from TCRdb applying MiXCR to the multiplex PCR reads. The repertoire has fewer than 25,000 distinct CDR3 sequences, approximately 49% of them found once; the top ten carry about 25%. Sequenced material: blood. The receptors originated from a woman in her forties with Graves' hyperthyroidism that later progressed to Graves' ophthalmopathy.

The rearrangement links TRBV20-1 to TRBJ1-2, with a possible D match to TRBD1 (5 bases). Germline loops: CDR1 DFQATT, CDR2 SNEGSKA (reference sequence). Trimming removed 1 base at V and 0 bases at J, with 12 bases between. This CDR3 spans 15 amino acids. The CDR3, as DNA: TGCAGTGCTAGAGCCGAGCCGACAGCTAACTATGGCTACACCTTC. Translation: CSARAEPTANYGYTF.

The gene calls are TRBV6-6 and TRBJ2-7; tentatively, D is TRBD1 (5 bases). The V gene's germline CDR1 is MNHNY and CDR2 SVGAGI (reference sequence). CDR3 length equals 13 residues. Trimming cost V 0 bases and J 3 bases, with 6 bases left between them. The CDR3 region is CASSYSDNYEQYV. As DNA, the CDR3 is TGTGCCAGCAGTTACTCGGACAACTACGAGCAGTACGTC.

By proportion, this clonotype is medium-sized. The V and J genes are TRBV2 and TRBJ2-1; D not resolved. The CDR3 contains 11 residues. Germline V lookup: CDR1 SNHLY, CDR2 FYNNEI. With 7 bases removed from V and 9 bases from J, the gap between germline ends came to 10 bases. This CDR3 reads CASIRDSEQFF. The CDR3 DNA reads TGTGCCAGCATTCGTGATAGTGAGCAGTTCTTC.

The V and J genes are TRBV9 and TRBJ2-3; a possible D gene is TRBD2 (5 bases). Trimming took off 1 base at V and 1 base at J, with 13 bases between the two ends. The germline V gene has CDR1 SGDLS and CDR2 YYNGEE. The CDR3 spans 16 residues. CDR3 residues: CASSVRGGRGTDTQYF. Here the CDR3 DNA reads TGTGCCAGCAGCGTACGGGGTGGTCGGGGCACAGATACGCAGTATTTT.

The chain uses TRBV25-1 and TRBJ2-5; 8 positions match TRBD1. After removal of 2 bases from V and 7 bases from J, the junction contained 6 bases not matched to a gene. Germline V gene sequence: CDR1 MGHDK, CDR2 SYGVNS. The CDR3 loop spans 14 amino acids. Here the CDR3 reads CASSEGTGVRTQYF. The DNA of the CDR3 is TGTGCCAGCAGTGAAGGGACAGGAGTCAGGACCCAGTACTTC.

The chain uses TRBV5-4 and TRBJ1-1, with TRBD1 identical over 7 bases. Unmatched junction bases numbered 9, after V lost 4 bases and J lost 6 bases. The CDR3 spans 14 residues. CDR1 and CDR2 from the germline V gene are SGHNT and YYREEE (reference sequence). The CDR3 is CASSVGQLDSEAFF. The CDR3 DNA reads TGTGCCAGCAGCGTGGGACAGCTAGACTCTGAAGCTTTCTTT.

This clonotype has more than one count but fewer than ten. The V gene is TRBV18, the J gene TRBJ2-7; 8 bases line up with TRBD1. The germline V gene encodes CDR1 KGHSH and CDR2 LQKENI. The V gene end was trimmed by 3 bases and the J gene end by 2 bases; junction bases not matched to a gene: 6. This CDR3 is 15 amino acids long. As DNA, the CDR3 is TGTGCCAGCTCACCCGGACAGGGAGGTACCTACGAGCAGTACTTC. The encoded protein is CASSPGQGGTYEQYF.

The sample holds many counts of this clonotype. The V call is TRBV4-2, the J call TRBJ2-3; D uncertain. CDR3 length equals 15 residues. CDR1 is LGHNA and CDR2 is YNFKEQ in the germline V gene. Trimming cost V 0 bases and J 4 bases, with 11 bases left between them. CDR3 coding DNA: TGTGCCAGCAGCCAAGATACCGCGGATGCAGATACGCAGTATTTT. Translation gives CASSQDTADADTQYF.

About this clonotype: A clone one base away is much larger, so this may be a read error. This chain joins TRBV18 and TRBJ1-1; no firm D call. In germline, CDR1 is KGHSH, CDR2 LQKENI. The length of the CDR3 is 13 residues. The CDR3, as DNA: TGTGCCAGCCCACCGCGTGAGAACACTGAAGCTTTCTTT. It specifies CASPPRENTEAFF.

Comments on this clonotype: The junction shows a germline mismatch at one end, possibly a read error. CDR3 coding DNA: TGTGCCAACAGCCCTGACAGGGGTGCGGGGCTAGCGGGAGTTGAGCAGTTCTTC. It yields the protein CANSPDRGAGLAGVEQFF. The chain carries TRBV7-9 and TRBJ2-1; 10 positions match TRBD2. The CDR3 runs 18 residues. Germline V lookup: CDR1 SEHNR, CDR2 FQNEAQ (reference sequence).

At least ten counts were recorded for this clonotype. The rearrangement uses TRBV6-5 and TRBJ2-1, with D maybe TRBD2 (5 bases). V lost 6 bases, J lost 5 bases, and 17 bases lay in between. The germline V gene encodes CDR1 MNHEY and CDR2 SVGAGI. This CDR3 is 15 amino acids long. As DNA, the CDR3 is TGTGCCAGCAGCCTAACCGAGGGTTCGCACAATGAGCAGTTCTTC. Translating gives CASSLTEGSHNEQFF.

This clonotype was seen many times. V usage is TRBV11-2 and J usage is TRBJ2-1; a weak D match, TRBD2 (5 bases). Trimming removed 5 bases from V and 4 bases from J, with 15 bases in between. Germline V CDR1 and CDR2: SGHAT, FQNNGV. This CDR3 contains 15 residues. The CDR3 here is CASSPIGGRYNEQFF. In nucleotides, the CDR3 is TGTGCCAGCAGCCCAATTGGCGGGCGATACAATGAGCAGTTCTTC.

The V and J genes are TRBV20-1 and TRBJ1-2; D might be TRBD1 (6 bases). V lost 0 bases and J lost 5, with 13 bases in between. The CDR3 consists of 14 residues. Looked up from germline, CDR1 is DFQATT and CDR2 is SNEGSKA (reference sequence). The chain's CDR3 is CSARDLDRFYGYTF. DNA of the CDR3: TGCAGTGCTAGAGACTTGGACAGATTTTATGGCTACACCTTC.

This clonotype was found many times. V is TRBV19 and J is TRBJ2-2; 7 nucleotides align to TRBD2. Germline assignment: CDR1 LNHDA and CDR2 SQIVND (reference sequence). The CDR3 consists of 16 residues. V lost 3 bases and J lost 6; bases outside the gene matches: 10. The CDR3 bases are TGTGCCAGTAGTATGAGCCGCGGGAGTCCGCCCGGGGAGCTGTTTTTT. This translates into CASSMSRGSPPGELFF.

The rearrangement links TRBV5-1 to TRBJ1-4; D is uncertain. Germline CDR1 and CDR2: SGHRS and YFSETQ. V lost 3 bases, J lost 4 bases, and 10 bases lay in between. CDR3 length equals 14 residues. The CDR3 protein is CASSSDRGNEKLFF. The CDR3 coding sequence is TGCGCCAGCAGCTCCGACCGCGGTAATGAAAAACTGTTTTTT. Together with reference TRBV5-1 and TRBJ1-4, the CDR3 gives the full variable domain: KAGVTQTPRYLIKTRGQQVTLSCSPISGHRSVSWYQQTPGQGLQFLFEYFSETQRNKGNFPGRFSGRQFSNSRSEMNVSTLELGDSALYLCASSSDRGNEKLFFGSGTQLSVL.

This clonotype was seen ten or more times. The V call is TRBV19, the J call TRBJ2-3; TRBD2 aligns across 14 bases. There are 15 residues in the CDR3. CDR1 is LNHDA, CDR2 SQIVND, per germline (reference sequence). After removal of 10 bases from V and 10 bases from J, the junction contained 13 bases not matched to a gene. In nucleotides, the CDR3 is TGTGCCACCCAGGGGGGGACTAGCGGGAGTAGAGCGCAGTATTTT. Its protein product is CATQGGTSGSRAQYF.

This clonotype was detected only a few times. V usage is TRBV25-1 and J usage is TRBJ1-3; D is perhaps TRBD1 (5 bases). Between the trimmed V and J ends, which lost 3 bases and 2 bases, there was a span of 14 bases. The CDR3 length is 16 residues. Germline V gives CDR1 MGHDK, CDR2 SYGVNS. The CDR3 region has the DNA TGTGCCAGCAGTGATAACCCTTGGGGGACTGGAAACACCATATATTTT. Translation gives CASSDNPWGTGNTIYF.

Regarding this clonotype: Since the CDR3 does not end with the conserved phenylalanine or tryptophan, this likely comes from a read error. This chain connects TRBV2 to TRBJ2-7; 10 bases fit TRBD2. V shed 4 bases and J 4 bases; nucleotides not matched to a gene: 7. This CDR3 is built from 15 residues. Germline V lookup: CDR1 SNHLY, CDR2 FYNNEI. The CDR3 is CASSGEVAGGYEQYL. The CDR3 region has the DNA TGTGCCAGCAGTGGGGAGGTAGCGGGAGGTTACGAGCAGTACCTC.